The T cell receptor (beta chain) described here comes from a study of shared clonotypes between healthy human individuals. The CDR3 runs 17 residues. Germline trimming cut 6 bases from V and 5 bases from J; bases unmatched to any gene: 15. Germline CDR1 is SGHRS and CDR2 is YFSETQ. Both subsets, CD45RA+ naive and CD45RA-negative memory, were split from the CD4+ cells. A deep-level run was used for the assay. The input for sorted-subset replicate PCRs was approximately 190 ng DNA, around 30,000 T cell genomes. Generated by immunoSEQ multiplex PCR, the TCRdb table keeps only in-frame clones and is missing some. The table has 2 million to 2.5 million clones, roughly 95% seen once.

The chain employs TRBV5-1 and TRBJ1-1, with TRBD1 identical over 11 bases. Sequencing was carried out using naive CD4+ T cells sorted from blood. Subset defined: CD45RA+ positively selected. The receptor was isolated from a man aged 18 to 30 in good health. DNA of the CDR3: TGCGCCAGCACCCGTACCACCCTGGGACAGGGGGAGACTGAAGCTTTCTTT. It yields the protein CASTRTTLGQGETEAFF.